This T cell receptor beta chain came from a study of graft-versus-host responses after intestinal transplantation. In regard to this clone: Its antigen remains unidentified.

Sequencing was performed with immunoSEQ multiplex PCR; in TCRdb, only in-frame clones are kept and a portion is missing. The repertoire holds 99,000 or so clones, roughly 90% seen once, with over 0.06% in the top ten. Germline CDR1 reads SGHKS; CDR2 reads YYEKEE (reference sequence). V lost 3 bases to trimming and J lost 4 bases, with 20 bases between them. CDR3 size: 16 residues. The chain has TRBV5-5 and TRBJ2-7; D is unclear. The input for sequencing was unstimulated CD8+ T cells sorted from spleen or lymph node cells, taken before transplant. This TCR was recovered from a human donor who was the organ donor for an intestinal transplant. As DNA, the CDR3 is TGTGCCAGCAGCTCCACCGTCTACGGCGGCGAGTACGAGCAGTACTTC. It encodes CASSSTVYGGEYEQYF.